This entry concerns a single T cell receptor (beta chain). This clonotype has more than one count but fewer than ten. It has no known antigen specificity. No base qualities exist here, and no much larger clone lies one base off it. Libraries came from PCR. The reads were generated on an Illumina HiSeq 2500. TCR libraries were prepared with molecular barcoding, using unique molecular identifiers to normalize TCRbeta repertoire quantification. Starting from the raw public reads, TCRdb applied fastp trimming at Q25, assembled clones with MiXCR and retained in-frame beta chains. Here each entry gathers all rows of one CDR3 protein and keeps the most common genes and DNA. The sample table records about 300,000 distinct CDR3 sequences; 6% to 10% of these occur just once. Over 7.5% of the sample lies in the top ten. The data are from a study of T-cell reconstitution after alpha-beta-depleted transplantation in children (dated by TCRdb to the mid-2010s). With regard to the full study: T-cell immune reconstitution after TCRalphabeta/CD19-depleted allogeneic hematopoietic cell transplantation in children was quantitatively tracked in the study by means of TCR repertoire profiling.

Cut back by 3 bases and 5 bases, the V and J ends lie 16 bases apart. The CDR3 starts with the cysteine, ends with the phenylalanine, and has 16 residues. CDR3 DNA is the only sequence kept; it has 48 bases, read in frame from the first base. The CDR1 and CDR2 encoded by the germline V gene are MNHEY and SVGAGI. General conclusions and limits of the study: About two months after transplant, the apparently early recovery of alphabetaT-cell counts reportedly depended on just several hundred clones that had expanded rapidly and came from non-depleted graft cells. Over subsequent months, a decline in hyperexpanded clone frequencies was noted, and after one year, T-cell counts and TCRbeta diversity were mostly ascribed to newly produced T cells. In some patients, the high TCRbeta diversity seen at day 60 was put down to recipient T cells and intrathymic progenitors that had survived conditioning.

This specimen's treatment or condition label, interpreted: allogeneic hematopoietic cell transplantation with graft depleted of TCRalphabeta T cells and CD19 B cells. TCRalphabeta/CD19-depleted allogeneic hematopoietic cell grafts were given to the transplant recipients, all of whom were children. Source: peripheral blood, taken 360 days after TCRalphabeta/CD19-depleted stem cell transplant. The rearrangement joined TRBV6-5 to TRBJ1-4; a tentative D call is TRBD1 (6 bases match). The TCR originated in a female patient aged 2-9 years who had a stem cell transplant for Fanconi anemia, so the T cells may come from the graft donor. The CDR3 protein: CASSYAADSRNEKLFF. The DNA reads as follows: TGTGCCAGCAGTTATGCCGCGGACAGCCGGAATGAAAAACTGTTTTTT.